The entry that follows covers one T cell receptor beta chain sequence. Its antigen remains unidentified. The data are from a study of shared clonotypes between healthy human individuals. CDR1 SGHTA and CDR2 FQGNSA come from the germline V gene. The V gene lost 0 bases and the J gene lost 10 bases, with 7 bases spanning the gap. The CDR3 loop spans 12 amino acids. The study, taken as a whole, reports: Only blood samples were collected, and tissue repertoires likely differ.

An assay was performed, and its level was deep. DNA input for the unsorted PBMC replicate PCRs was roughly 300 ng, approximately 29,000 T cell genomes. Unsorted PBMCs provided DNA that was sequenced on ten immunoSEQ deep assay plates. Libraries were prepared by immunoSEQ multiplex PCR; TCRdb keeps only in-frame clonotypes and omits some of them. The data contain about 600,000 clones, around 78% of them singletons. This sequence joins TRBV7-2 and TRBJ2-1; D is unresolved. The sample consisted of PBMCs. This TCR was recovered from a woman between 35 and 50 years old in good health. Some clones in this sample may be carry-over from other donors' samples. CDR3 sequence reads: CASSLALPEQFF. In DNA form, the CDR3 reads TGTGCCAGCAGCTTAGCCCTACCGGAGCAGTTCTTC.